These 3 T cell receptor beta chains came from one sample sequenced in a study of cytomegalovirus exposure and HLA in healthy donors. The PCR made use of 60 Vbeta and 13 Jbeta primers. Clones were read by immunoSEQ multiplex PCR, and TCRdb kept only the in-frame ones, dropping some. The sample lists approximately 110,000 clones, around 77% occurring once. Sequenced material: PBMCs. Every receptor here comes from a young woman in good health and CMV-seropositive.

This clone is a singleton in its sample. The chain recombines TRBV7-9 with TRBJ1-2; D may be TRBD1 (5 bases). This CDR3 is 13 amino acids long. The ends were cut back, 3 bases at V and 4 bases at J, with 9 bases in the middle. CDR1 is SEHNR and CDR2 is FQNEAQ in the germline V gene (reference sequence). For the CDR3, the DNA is TGTGCCAGCAGCTTGAAGGGGATCTATGGCTACACCTTC. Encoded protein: CASSLKGIYGYTF. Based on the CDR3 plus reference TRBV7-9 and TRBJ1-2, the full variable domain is DTGVSQNPRHKITKRGQNVTFRCDPISEHNRLYWYRQTLGQGPEFLTYFQNEAQLEKSRLLSDRFSAERPKGSFSTLEIQRTEQGDSAMYLCASSLKGIYGYTFGSGTRLTVV.

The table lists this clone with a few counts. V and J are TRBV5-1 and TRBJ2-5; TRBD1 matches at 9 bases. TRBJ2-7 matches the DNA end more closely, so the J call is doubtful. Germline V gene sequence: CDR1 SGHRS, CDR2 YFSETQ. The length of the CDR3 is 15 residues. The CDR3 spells CASSWGQGTTYEQYF. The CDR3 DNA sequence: TGCGCCAGCAGCTGGGGACAGGGCACTACCTACGAGCAGTACTTC.

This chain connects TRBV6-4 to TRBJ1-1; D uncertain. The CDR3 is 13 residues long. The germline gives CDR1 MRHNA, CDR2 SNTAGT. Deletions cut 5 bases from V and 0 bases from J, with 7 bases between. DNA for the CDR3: TGTGCCAGCAGTTCGACACTGAACACTGAAGCTTTCTTT. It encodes CASSSTLNTEAFF.